This T cell receptor beta chain was obtained from a study of shared clonotypes between healthy human individuals. The study's findings and limits: Represented diversity (both genetic and exposure-history) was limited by the small number of donors. Shared across four donors were around 5% of the naive CD4 clonotypes.

CD45RO+ cells and CCR7-negative CD45RA+ TemRA cells were combined as CD8 memory. Assay: immunoSEQ multiplex PCR; the TCRdb copy retains only in-frame clones and omits some. Of fewer than 850,000 clones listed, 90% are singletons. CDR1 and CDR2 (germline): SGDLS, YYNGEE. V lost 3 bases, J lost 0 bases, and 13 bases lay in between. There are 15 residues in the CDR3. As to this clone: What it binds is unknown.

Source material: memory CD8+ T cells from PBMCs. Subset given: CD45RO+ cells pooled with CCR7-negative TemRA cells. The source of this sequence is a man aged 18 to 30 in good health. Some clones in this sample may be carry-over from other donors' samples. V gene TRBV9 combines with J gene TRBJ2-7; a weak D match, TRBD2 (6 bases). The CDR3 is CASSAGTLNSYEQYF. The CDR3 DNA follows: TGTGCCAGCAGCGCTGGGACTTTAAACTCCTACGAGCAGTACTTC.